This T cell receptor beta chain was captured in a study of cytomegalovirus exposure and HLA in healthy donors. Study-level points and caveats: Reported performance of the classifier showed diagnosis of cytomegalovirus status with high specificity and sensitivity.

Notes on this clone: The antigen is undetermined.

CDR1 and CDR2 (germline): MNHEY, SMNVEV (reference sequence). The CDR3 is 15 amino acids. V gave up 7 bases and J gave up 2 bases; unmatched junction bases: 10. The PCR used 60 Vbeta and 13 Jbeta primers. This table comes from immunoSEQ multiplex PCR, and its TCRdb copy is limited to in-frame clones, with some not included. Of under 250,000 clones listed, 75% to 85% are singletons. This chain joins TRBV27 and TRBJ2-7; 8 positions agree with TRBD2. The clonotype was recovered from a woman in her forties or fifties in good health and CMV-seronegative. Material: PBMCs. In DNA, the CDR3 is TGTGCCAGCAAACCCGGACTAGCTGGGCCCTACGAGCAGTACTTC. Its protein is CASKPGLAGPYEQYF.